This T cell receptor (beta chain) was observed in a study of blood T cell repertoires in COVID-19. Looking at the study overall: The origin of the acute and convalescent COVID-19 samples was the United States, Italy and Spain. Sources were T cells, B-cell-depleted T cells, or PBMCs; the material itself was cDNA or gDNA.

How the authors handled the data: Estimates of nucleated cell counts were drawn from the amplification of reference gene primers. The protocol was immunoSEQ multiplex PCR, while the TCRdb copy is restricted to in-frame clones and leaves out a portion. V and J calls and clone size are copied from that table; D and trimming were computed from the DNA. The repertoire holds some 82,000 clones, approximately 82% seen once, with roughly 40% in the top ten. This CDR3 region has 16 residues. Deletions cut 0 bases from V and 6 bases from J, with 15 bases between. Germline lookup yields CDR1 ENHRY and CDR2 SYGVKD.

The source material was peripheral blood. This clonotype was obtained from an elderly man with active or convalescent COVID-19. This chain connects TRBV10-3 to TRBJ1-5; D is ambiguous. The CDR3 bases are TGTGCCATCAGTGAGTCTCCCGGATCGCAGCGTCAGCCCCAGCATTTT. It translates to CAISESPGSQRQPQHF.